This record covers a single T cell receptor beta chain. The entry originates in a study of blood T cell repertoires in COVID-19. Study as a whole: T cells, B-cell-depleted T cells, or PBMCs supplied cDNA or gDNA.

Authors' methods: Reference gene primer amplification yielded estimated nucleated cell counts. Profiled with immunoSEQ multiplex PCR; TCRdb holds only in-frame clones, not every one. That table is the source of V, J and clone size, and D and trimming were worked out from the DNA. This table has more than 200,000 clones, 70% to 90% appearing once. The trim removed 2 bases at V and 5 bases at J, leaving 8 bases unmatched. The germline V gene encodes CDR1 MNHEY and CDR2 SVGAGI. The CDR3 length is 16 residues. This rearrangement joins TRBV6-5 to TRBJ2-1, with 8 bases identical to TRBD2. The sequence derives from a man older than 75 with acute or convalescent COVID-19. The sample was peripheral blood. CDR3 protein: CASSYAGTRADNEQFF. The CDR3 coding sequence is TGTGCCAGCAGTTACGCCGGGACTAGAGCGGACAATGAGCAGTTCTTC.